Shown below are 30 T cell receptor beta chains from a single sample sequenced in a study of identical twins. One entry per CDR3 protein, called by TCRdb with MiXCR from the 5' RACE reads. The sample holds some 320,000 distinct CDR3 sequences; 9% to 15% are singletons and the top ten take 7.2%. The same sample was also used in a study of yellow fever vaccine responses in identical twins.

Sequenced input: CD8+ T cells sorted from blood. The receptors were sampled from a woman aged 18-29 years in good health.

This clonotype appeared a few times. The gene calls are TRBV20-1 and TRBJ1-1; D uncertain. The length of the CDR3 is 13 residues. Per the germline V gene, CDR1 is DFQATT and CDR2 is SNEGSKA (reference sequence). Trimming left V 3 bases short and J 1 base short, with 9 bases between. The CDR3 is CSASLLENTEAFF. CDR3 DNA: TGCAGTGCTAGTCTGTTGGAGAACACTGAAGCTTTCTTT.

This clonotype came up a few times. V usage is TRBV7-9 and J usage is TRBJ2-1; TRBD2 agrees at 7 bases. CDR3 length: 16 amino acids. CDR1 and CDR2 (germline): SEHNR, FQNEAQ (reference sequence). The V segment lost 0 bases and the J segment 0 bases; nucleotides outside the gene matches: 2. CDR3 sequence (DNA): TGTGCCAGCAGCTTAGCCGGGGGGACCTCCTACAATGAGCAGTTCTTC. Translating gives CASSLAGGTSYNEQFF.

J is TRBJ2-5 and V is TRBV6-1, with 7 bases lining up with TRBD1. CDR1 is MNHNS, CDR2 SASEGT, per germline. The CDR3 is made up of 14 amino acids. V lost 4 bases and J lost 2; bases outside the gene matches: 4. CDR3 sequence reads: CASSATGFQETQYF. In nucleotides, the CDR3 is TGTGCCAGCAGTGCGACAGGGTTTCAAGAGACCCAGTACTTC.

This clonotype turned up a few times. The chain links TRBV29-1 to TRBJ1-4, with no clear D. The CDR3 totals 12 residues. In germline, CDR1 is SQVTM, CDR2 ANQGSEA. Trimming stripped 4 bases from V and 3 bases from J, with 6 bases between. CDR3: CSVVAANEKLFF. CDR3 nucleotide sequence: TGCAGCGTTGTGGCAGCTAATGAAAAACTGTTTTTT.

This clonotype was seen many times. The rearrangement joins TRBV29-1 to TRBJ2-3; D remains ambiguous. The ends were cut back, 0 bases at V and 6 bases at J, with 7 bases in the middle. Germline V gene data show CDR1 as SQVTM and CDR2 as ANQGSEA. The CDR3 is 12 amino acids. The CDR3 region is CSVEDYDDTQYF. The CDR3 DNA follows: TGCAGCGTTGAAGATTACGATGATACGCAGTATTTT.

J is TRBJ1-1 and V is TRBV4-1, with 8 bases fitting TRBD1. Germline V gene sequence: CDR1 MGHRA, CDR2 YSYEKL. The CDR3 runs to 14 residues. V trimming: 9 bases; J trimming: 3 bases; junction bases outside the gene matches: 9. This chain's CDR3 is CASTSRQGYTEAFF. The DNA for the CDR3 is TGCGCCAGTACCTCTAGACAGGGGTACACTGAAGCTTTCTTT.

This clonotype was counted only a few times. V usage is TRBV21-1 and J usage is TRBJ2-7; TRBD1, as called in the table, went unchecked against the DNA. TRBV21-1 is a pseudogene locus. This CDR3 comprises 16 residues. CDR3 sequence (DNA): TGTGCCAGCAGCAAAAGGGAAAAGACAGGCCCCTACGAGCAGTACTTC. It codes for CASSKREKTGPYEQYF.

This clonotype has at least ten counts. V usage is TRBV7-9 and J usage is TRBJ2-5; 7 bases fit TRBD1. Trimming removed 5 bases from V and 2 bases from J; junction bases left unmatched: 8. Germline values: CDR1 SEHNR, CDR2 FQNEAQ (reference sequence). This CDR3 region has 15 residues. This CDR3 reads CASSPYTGDQETQYF. The CDR3 nucleotides are TGTGCCAGCAGCCCCTACACAGGGGATCAAGAGACCCAGTACTTC.

A few counts support this clonotype. The chain combines TRBV6-5 with TRBJ2-1; 10 bases are shared with TRBD2. V shed 2 bases, J shed 9 bases, and the junction held 7 bases outside the gene matches. This CDR3 contains 15 residues. CDR1 is MNHEY, CDR2 SVGAGI, per germline. The CDR3: CASSYVLAGASEQFF. The CDR3 DNA reads as TGTGCCAGCAGTTACGTTCTAGCGGGAGCCAGTGAGCAGTTCTTC.

This clonotype turned up a few times. The rearrangement links TRBV7-8 to TRBJ2-5, with D perhaps TRBD2 (6 bases). V was pared by 3 bases and J by 3 bases, with 8 bases between. Germline V gene lookup returns CDR1 SGHVS and CDR2 FQNEAQ. This CDR3 region has 13 residues. The CDR3 reads CASSFRGKETQYF. CDR3 coding DNA: TGTGCCAGCAGCTTTCGGGGGAAAGAGACCCAGTACTTC.

The V gene is TRBV28, the J gene TRBJ2-3, with 9 bases fitting TRBD1. Looked up from germline, CDR1 is MDHEN and CDR2 is SYDVKM. V shed 6 bases, J shed 4 bases, and the junction held 11 bases outside the gene matches. This CDR3 is built from 16 residues. CDR3 coding DNA: TGTGCCAGCAGCCTCCTCCGGGACAGGGAGCCAGATACGCAGTATTTT. This encodes CASSLLRDREPDTQYF. Full variable domain (rest looked up from reference TRBV28 and TRBJ2-3): DVKVTQSSRYLVKRTGEKVFLECVQDMDHENMFWYRQDPGLGLRLIYFSYDVKMKEKGDIPEGYSVSREKKERFSLILESASTNQTSMYLCASSLLRDREPDTQYFGPGTRLTVL.

The J gene is TRBJ2-7, the V gene TRBV7-8; TRBD1 aligns across 12 bases. V was clipped by 5 bases and J by 3 bases; unmatched bases: 11. The length of the CDR3 is 17 residues. Per the germline V gene, CDR1 is SGHVS and CDR2 is FQNEAQ. In DNA, the CDR3 is TGTGCCAGCAGCGCCACAAGGGGACAGGGGGCAAGCTACGAGCAGTACTTC. Translation: CASSATRGQGASYEQYF.

This clonotype was seen a few times. The chain has TRBV6-1 and TRBJ2-7; TRBD1 agrees at 9 bases. Germline CDR1 and CDR2: MNHNS and SASEGT. This CDR3 comprises 17 residues. Losses at the gene ends were 4 bases for V and 1 base for J; bases not matched to a gene: 11. The CDR3 DNA follows: TGTGCCAGCAGTGGTCGGACAGGGGCCATGGGGTCCTACGAGCAGTACGTC. This codes for CASSGRTGAMGSYEQYV.

This clonotype was detected a few times. The chain recombines TRBV7-6 with TRBJ2-2, with TRBD2 matching 10 bases. CDR1 and CDR2 (germline): SGHVS, FNYEAQ. V dropped 0 bases and J dropped 7; count of bases not matched to a gene: 17. This CDR3 region has 20 residues. The CDR3 region is CASSLALAATTSGFVGELFF. CDR3 in DNA: TGTGCCAGCAGCTTAGCCTTAGCAGCGACGACTAGCGGGTTTGTCGGGGAGCTGTTTTTT.

The sample holds a few counts of this clonotype. V and J are TRBV2 and TRBJ2-3, with 10 bases aligning to TRBD2. The V and J ends lost 4 bases and 2 bases, in that order; junction bases with no gene match: 3. The CDR3 loop spans 15 amino acids. Germline V gives CDR1 SNHLY, CDR2 FYNNEI. CDR3 bases: TGTGCCAGCAGTGGGCTAGCGGGGGACACAGATACGCAGTATTTT. Translating gives CASSGLAGDTDTQYF.

V usage is TRBV7-3 and J usage is TRBJ2-7; D may match TRBD1 or TRBD2 (6 bases each). Trimming removed 5 bases from V and 4 bases from J, with 18 bases in between. The length of the CDR3 is 15 residues. Germline V gene data show CDR1 as SGHTA and CDR2 as FQGTGA. The CDR3 sequence: CASSLGAGSGYEQYF. CDR3 nucleotide sequence: TGTGCCAGCAGCCTGGGGGCGGGGTCCGGGTACGAGCAGTACTTC.

The chain links TRBV28 to TRBJ1-1, with TRBD1 matching over 7 bases. Per the germline V gene, CDR1 is MDHEN and CDR2 is SYDVKM. Trimming removed 3 bases from V and 5 bases from J; junction bases left unmatched: 6. The CDR3 spans 14 residues. CDR3 sequence (DNA): TGTGCCAGCAGTTTGTATTCAGGGGGAACTGAAGCTTTCTTT. Translated: CASSLYSGGTEAFF.

J is TRBJ2-5 and V is TRBV12-3 or TRBV12-4; weak D call: TRBD2 (5 bases). This CDR3 is built from 14 residues. The V end lost 7 bases, the J end lost 4 bases, and 16 bases lay between the germline ends. In DNA, the CDR3 is TGTGCCAGCATGGTTCCCGGGGTTAGAGAGACCCAGTACTTC. This codes for CASMVPGVRETQYF.

This clonotype was counted a few times. The chain links TRBV10-3 to TRBJ1-1, with 8 positions matching TRBD1. This CDR3 region has 14 residues. Trimming cost V 6 bases and J 2 bases; bases outside gene matches: 5. Germline V CDR1 and CDR2: ENHRY, SYGVKD. The CDR3 bases are TGTGCCATCAGCGACAGGGGATCAAACACTGAAGCTTTCTTT. It encodes CAISDRGSNTEAFF.

This clonotype was detected only a few times. The CDR3 spells CASRTPSAPRIEQFF. The CDR3, as DNA: TGTGCCAGCCGTACGCCAAGCGCCCCCCGGATTGAGCAGTTCTTC. This rearrangement joins TRBV7-9 to TRBJ2-1; the D is unclear. V gave up 8 bases and J gave up 9 bases, with 23 bases separating them. From germline, CDR1 is SEHNR and CDR2 FQNEAQ (reference sequence). The CDR3 is 15 residues long. The full variable domain, its missing parts supplied by reference TRBV7-9 and TRBJ2-1, is DTGVSQNPRHKITKRGQNVTFRCDPISEHNRLYWYRQTLGQGPEFLTYFQNEAQLEKSRLLSDRFSAERPKGSFSTLEIQRTEQGDSAMYLCASRTPSAPRIEQFFGPGTRLTVL.

This clonotype occurred a few times. This chain links TRBV2 with TRBJ2-7, with 9 bases fitting TRBD2. From germline, CDR1 is SNHLY and CDR2 FYNNEI. CDR3 length: 14 amino acids. V lost 6 bases and J lost 4; bases outside the gene matches: 7. The DNA for the CDR3 is TGTGCCAGCAGAAGTGGGACTAGCTATTACGAGCAGTACTTC. This translates into CASRSGTSYYEQYF.

The V gene is TRBV6-1, the J gene TRBJ2-1; D may be TRBD1 (6 bases). The CDR3 is made up of 14 amino acids. Germline V gene sequence: CDR1 MNHNS, CDR2 SASEGT. The CDR3 DNA is TGTTCACTAAGGGGGATTCCGTCCTACAATGAGCAGTTCTTC. As protein: CSLRGIPSYNEQFF.

The chain recombines TRBV19 with TRBJ2-1; 7 positions agree with TRBD2. Germline trimming cut 5 bases from V and 0 bases from J; bases unmatched to any gene: 7. The CDR3 has 16 amino acids. The germline V gene encodes CDR1 LNHDA and CDR2 SQIVND (reference sequence). In DNA, the CDR3 is TGTGCCAGTAGTGTGACTAGCTTTAGCTCCTACAATGAGCAGTTCTTC. Translating it yields CASSVTSFSSYNEQFF.

The chain carries TRBV11-2 and TRBJ1-2; a weak D match, TRBD1 (6 bases). CDR1 is SGHAT, CDR2 FQNNGV, per germline. The CDR3 is made up of 16 amino acids. V shed 0 bases and J shed 0 bases, with 11 bases lying between them. This CDR3 is CASSLEGGGANYGYTF. CDR3 coding DNA: TGTGCCAGCAGCTTAGAAGGAGGGGGAGCTAACTATGGCTACACCTTC.

This clonotype showed up just a few times. The chain couples TRBV6-5 to TRBJ2-1; the match to TRBD2 covers 13 bases. The CDR3 has 16 residues. The V segment lost 0 bases and the J segment 7 bases; nucleotides outside the gene matches: 3. Germline V gives CDR1 MNHEY, CDR2 SVGAGI. The chain's CDR3 is CASSYSMGLAGNEQFF. For the CDR3, the DNA is TGTGCCAGCAGTTACTCGATGGGACTAGCGGGAAATGAGCAGTTCTTC.

A few counts support this clonotype. The DNA of the CDR3 is TGTGCCACCAGCAGCCAAATGACTAGCGGGAGGTTCTACGAGCAGTACTTC. Translating gives CATSSQMTSGRFYEQYF. V and J are TRBV15 and TRBJ2-7; 13 bases are shared with TRBD2. Germline CDR1 is LNHNV and CDR2 is YYDKDF (reference sequence). Germline trimming cut 3 bases from V and 3 bases from J; bases unmatched to any gene: 8. This CDR3 comprises 17 residues.

This clonotype has more than one count but fewer than ten. The V call is TRBV29-1, the J call TRBJ2-1; 7 bases agree with TRBD2. V shed 2 bases, J shed 0 bases, and the junction held 10 bases outside the gene matches. The CDR3 loop spans 17 amino acids. CDR1 SQVTM and CDR2 ANQGSEA come from the germline V gene. CDR3 in amino acids: CSVESFLAESSYNEQFF. Here the CDR3 DNA reads TGCAGCGTTGAATCCTTCCTAGCGGAATCCTCCTACAATGAGCAGTTCTTC.

This clonotype was observed a handful of times. CDR3 residues: CASSFPVGRGEYEQYV. CDR3 nucleotides: TGTGCCAGCAGTTTCCCCGTGGGCAGGGGCGAATACGAGCAGTACGTC. The rearrangement links TRBV6-2 or TRBV6-3 to TRBJ2-7; D possibly corresponds to TRBD1 (6 bases). CDR3 length equals 16 residues. Germline assignment: CDR1 MNHEY and CDR2 SVGEGT. The V gene lost 4 bases and the J gene lost 4 bases, with 20 bases spanning the gap.

In its sample, this clonotype was seen a few times. This chain connects TRBV20-1 to TRBJ2-3; 8 bases map to TRBD1. J was trimmed by 2 bases and V by 6 bases; bases with no gene match: 19. The germline CDR1 and CDR2 sequences are DFQATT and SNEGSKA (reference sequence). The CDR3 length is 18 residues. The CDR3 sequence: CSAHYPLTQGVDTDTQYF. Here the CDR3 DNA reads TGCAGTGCCCATTACCCACTAACACAGGGGGTGGACACAGATACGCAGTATTTT.

This clonotype has more than one count but fewer than ten. The J gene is TRBJ2-1, the V gene TRBV20-1; 12 positions agree with TRBD2. The germline gives CDR1 DFQATT, CDR2 SNEGSKA (reference sequence). This CDR3 region has 17 residues. With 1 base clipped from V and 8 bases from J, the junction kept 12 bases outside the gene matches. The CDR3 protein is CSARGRLAGARSDEQFF. The CDR3 DNA is TGCAGTGCTAGAGGAAGACTAGCGGGAGCAAGGTCCGATGAGCAGTTCTTC.